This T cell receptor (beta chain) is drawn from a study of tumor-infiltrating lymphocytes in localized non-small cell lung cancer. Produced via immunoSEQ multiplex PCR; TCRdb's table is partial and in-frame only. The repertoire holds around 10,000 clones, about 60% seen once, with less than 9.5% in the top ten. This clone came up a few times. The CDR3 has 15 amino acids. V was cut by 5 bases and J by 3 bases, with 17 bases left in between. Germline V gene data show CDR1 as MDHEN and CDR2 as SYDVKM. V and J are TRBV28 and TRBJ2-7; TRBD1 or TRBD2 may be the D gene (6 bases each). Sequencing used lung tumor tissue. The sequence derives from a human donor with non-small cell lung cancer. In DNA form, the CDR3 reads TGTGCCAGCAGTCGTAGACAGGCGGGATTCTACGAGCAGTACTTC. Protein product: CASSRRQAGFYEQYF.